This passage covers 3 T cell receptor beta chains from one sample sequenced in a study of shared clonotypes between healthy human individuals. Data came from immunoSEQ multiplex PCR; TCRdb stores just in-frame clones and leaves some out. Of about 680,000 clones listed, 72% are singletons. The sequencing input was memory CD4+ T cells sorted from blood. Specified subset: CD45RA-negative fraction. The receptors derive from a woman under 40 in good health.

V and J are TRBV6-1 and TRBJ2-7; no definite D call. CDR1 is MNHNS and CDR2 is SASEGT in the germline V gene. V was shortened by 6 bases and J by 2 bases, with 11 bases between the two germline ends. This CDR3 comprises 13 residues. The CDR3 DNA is TGTGCCAGCAGAACGACAACTACCTACGAGCAGTACTTC. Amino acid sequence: CASRTTTTYEQYF.

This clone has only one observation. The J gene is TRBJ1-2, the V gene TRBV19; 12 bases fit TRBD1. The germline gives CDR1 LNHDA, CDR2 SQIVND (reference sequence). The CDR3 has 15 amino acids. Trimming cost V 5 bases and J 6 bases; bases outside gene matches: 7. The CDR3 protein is CASSAPGTGGHGYTF. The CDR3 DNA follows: TGTGCCAGTAGTGCCCCCGGGACAGGGGGCCATGGCTACACCTTC.

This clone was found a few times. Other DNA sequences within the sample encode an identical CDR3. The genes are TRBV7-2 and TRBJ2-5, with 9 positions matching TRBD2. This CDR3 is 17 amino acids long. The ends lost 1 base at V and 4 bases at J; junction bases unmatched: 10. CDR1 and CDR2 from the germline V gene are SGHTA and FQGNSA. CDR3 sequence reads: CASSLGAVSGSLETQYF. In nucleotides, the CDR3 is TGTGCCAGCAGCTTAGGGGCGGTTAGCGGGAGTCTAGAGACCCAGTACTTC.